A single sample gave rise to the 15 T cell receptor beta chains below, sequenced in a study of T cells in Graves' hyperthyroidism and ophthalmopathy. Researchers took RNA transcripts and amplified the TCR beta CDR3 regions from them. During a first-round RT-PCR of the TCR CDR3, the HTBI primer set was used. TCRdb reanalysed the multiplex PCR reads using MiXCR and keeps one entry per CDR3 protein. In the table there are 370,000 or so distinct CDR3 sequences, 25% of which are singletons. Sequenced: blood. Receptor source: a man in his forties or fifties with Graves' hyperthyroidism.

This clonotype appeared many times. The chain uses TRBV20-1 and TRBJ2-7, with D tentatively TRBD1 or TRBD2 (5 bases each). Looked up from germline, CDR1 is DFQATT and CDR2 is SNEGSKA (reference sequence). The CDR3 is 14 amino acids. The V end lost 6 bases, the J end lost 7 bases, and 22 bases lay between the germline ends. For the CDR3, the DNA is TGCAGTGCCGTACGGGACGGACCACAAGGGGAGCAGTACTTC. Protein sequence: CSAVRDGPQGEQYF.

This clonotype has a count of ten or more. The chain employs TRBV12-3 or TRBV12-4 and TRBJ2-1; D is possibly TRBD1 (5 bases). Trimming shortened V by 1 base and J by 0 bases, and 16 bases separated the two germline ends. This CDR3 region has 18 residues. The CDR3 loop is CASSLGGAQGHSYNEQFF. The CDR3 DNA follows: TGTGCCAGCAGTTTAGGGGGCGCCCAGGGTCACTCCTACAATGAGCAGTTCTTC.

This chain uses TRBV20-1 with TRBJ2-1; perhaps D is TRBD1 or TRBD2 (5 bases each). With 6 bases removed from V and 2 bases from J, the gap between germline ends came to 11 bases. The CDR3 sequence is 13 residues long. The germline gives CDR1 DFQATT, CDR2 SNEGSKA (reference sequence). The CDR3 loop reads CSALGDTYNEQFF. The CDR3 region has the DNA TGCAGTGCGTTGGGGGATACCTACAATGAGCAGTTCTTC.

In regard to this clonotype: At one end, the junction sequence differs from germline, possibly due to a read error. The chain is built from TRBV5-1 and TRBJ2-5, with D perhaps TRBD1 (5 bases). Germline assignment: CDR1 SGHRS and CDR2 YFSETQ. This CDR3 region has 15 residues. The CDR3 coding sequence is TGCGCCAGCGGCTTTGAAGGACAAGGGTTGGAGACCCAGTACTTC. Translation: CASGFEGQGLETQYF.

In its sample, this clonotype was seen many times. The chain recombines TRBV7-2 with TRBJ2-7; TRBD2 matches 7 bases. Trimming at V came to 5 bases and at J to 1 base, leaving 5 bases not matched to a gene. The CDR3 extends over 14 amino acids. The germline V gene has CDR1 SGHTA and CDR2 FQGNSA. CDR3 in DNA: TGTGCCAGCAGCGCCAGCGGGAATTCCTACGAGCAGTACTTC. This sequence encodes CASSASGNSYEQYF.

CDR3 sequence: CASSLDGDRTYGYTF. The CDR3 nucleotides read TGCGCCAGCAGCTTGGACGGGGACAGGACCTATGGCTACACCTTC. V and J are TRBV5-1 and TRBJ1-2; 8 bases agree with TRBD1. Germline CDR1 and CDR2: SGHRS and YFSETQ. The CDR3 spans 15 residues. After removal of 0 bases from V and 4 bases from J, the junction contained 5 bases not matched to a gene.

The rearrangement uses TRBV11-2 and TRBJ1-2; D not resolved. Per germline, CDR1 SGHAT and CDR2 FQNNGV. The CDR3 sequence is 14 residues long. V lost 0 bases and J lost 3, with 8 bases in between. The CDR3 nucleotides read TGTGCCAGCAGCTTAGAGCGGGCGGACTATGGCTACACCTTC. Its translation is CASSLERADYGYTF.

The rearrangement uses TRBV4-1 and TRBJ1-1; the match to TRBD1 covers 7 bases. Germline loops: CDR1 MGHRA, CDR2 YSYEKL. This CDR3 comprises 16 residues. Trimming cost V 0 bases and J 0 bases; bases outside gene matches: 4. The CDR3 loop reads CASSQELGQMNTEAFF. The CDR3 region has the DNA TGCGCCAGCAGCCAAGAACTGGGACAGATGAACACTGAAGCTTTCTTT.

The gene calls are TRBV18 and TRBJ2-7; D possibly corresponds to TRBD2 (6 bases). The germline gives CDR1 KGHSH, CDR2 LQKENI. The V end lost 3 bases, the J end lost 3 bases, and 15 bases lay between the germline ends. The length of the CDR3 is 15 residues. The chain's CDR3 is CASSPGTGEIYEQYF. The CDR3 nucleotides are TGTGCCAGCTCACCCGGGACGGGGGAGATCTACGAGCAGTACTTC.

This clonotype occurred a few times. The genes are TRBV12-3 or TRBV12-4 and TRBJ2-1; maybe TRBD1 (5 bases). V was pared by 6 bases and J by 0 bases, with 12 bases between. The CDR3 runs 15 residues. CDR3 residues: CASRPKQGSYNEQFF. The CDR3 bases are TGTGCCAGCAGACCTAAGCAGGGCTCCTACAATGAGCAGTTCTTC.

The chain has TRBV28 and TRBJ2-5, with 11 nucleotides matching TRBD1. The CDR3 sequence is 14 residues long. V gave up 6 bases and J gave up 5 bases; unmatched junction bases: 5. Germline CDR1 MDHEN, CDR2 SYDVKM. This CDR3 is CASREDRGLETQYF. As DNA, the CDR3 is TGTGCCAGCAGGGAGGACAGGGGGCTGGAGACCCAGTACTTC. Full variable domain (rest looked up from reference TRBV28 and TRBJ2-5): DVKVTQSSRYLVKRTGEKVFLECVQDMDHENMFWYRQDPGLGLRLIYFSYDVKMKEKGDIPEGYSVSREKKERFSLILESASTNQTSMYLCASREDRGLETQYFGPGTRLLVL.

The rearrangement uses TRBV5-1 and TRBJ2-7; 9 nucleotides agree with TRBD1. V gave up 3 bases and J gave up 5 bases; unmatched junction bases: 3. The germline V gene encodes CDR1 SGHRS and CDR2 YFSETQ. The CDR3 is 13 amino acids. CDR3 residues: CASSYDRGDEQYF. CDR3 DNA sequence: TGCGCCAGCAGCTACGACAGGGGGGACGAGCAGTACTTC.

This chain connects TRBV12-5 to TRBJ2-7, with D tentatively TRBD1 (6 bases). Trimming cost V 4 bases and J 6 bases, with 10 bases left between them. There are 12 residues in the CDR3. CDR1 and CDR2 (germline): LGHNT, FRNRAP. As DNA, the CDR3 is TGTGCTAGTGGTTATAACAGGGTCGAGCAGTACTTC. Its protein product is CASGYNRVEQYF. Supplemented by reference TRBV12-5 and TRBJ2-7, the full variable domain reads DARVTQTPRHKVTEMGQEVTMRCQPILGHNTVFWYRQTMMQGLELLAYFRNRAPLDDSGMPKDRFSAEMPDATLATLKIQPSEPRDSAVYFCASGYNRVEQYFGPGTRLTVT.

This clonotype has just a few counts. The chain couples TRBV4-1 to TRBJ2-1; TRBD1 or TRBD2 may be the D gene (6 bases each). The germline V and J ends were trimmed by 4 bases and 9 bases, with 16 bases remaining between them. There are 14 residues in the CDR3. The V gene's germline CDR1 is MGHRA and CDR2 YSYEKL. The CDR3 DNA sequence: TGCGCCAGCAGCCCCCGGGGGCTAGGTACTGAGCAGTTCTTC. It yields the protein CASSPRGLGTEQFF.

In nucleotides, the CDR3 is TGTGCCAGCATTGGGCGGGAGGACTACGAGCAGTACTTC. This encodes CASIGREDYEQYF. The rearrangement links TRBV27 to TRBJ2-7; TRBD2 aligns across 8 bases. CDR1 and CDR2 (germline): MNHEY, SMNVEV (reference sequence). The V gene end was trimmed by 7 bases and the J gene end by 3 bases; junction bases not matched to a gene: 5. The CDR3 covers 13 residues.